Below, 4 T cell receptor beta chains from the same sample are listed, as sequenced in a study of T cell responses to AZD1222 COVID-19 vaccine. Assay: immunoSEQ multiplex PCR; the TCRdb copy retains only in-frame clones and omits some. This sample has 150,000 or so clones, with 70% to 90% found just once. The sequencing used peripheral blood, collected on day 0 of AZD1222 vaccination. These receptors were obtained from an adult in good health.

The rearrangement joins TRBV12-3 or TRBV12-4 to TRBJ2-2; TRBD1 matches 8 bases. With 6 bases clipped from V and 3 bases from J, the junction kept 0 bases outside the gene matches. CDR3 length: 13 amino acids. CDR3 sequence reads: CASRGQDTGELFF. CDR3 nucleotide sequence: TGTGCCAGCAGGGGACAGGACACCGGGGAGCTGTTTTTT.

This chain links TRBV11-1 with TRBJ2-1; TRBD2 matches at 8 bases. Germline trimming cut 5 bases from V and 6 bases from J; bases unmatched to any gene: 12. CDR3 length equals 16 residues. Germline V lookup: CDR1 SGHAT, CDR2 FQDESV (reference sequence). The CDR3 region is CASSPQGLARSNEQFF. The CDR3 DNA sequence: TGTGCCAGCAGCCCTCAAGGACTAGCCCGAAGCAATGAGCAGTTCTTC.

The chain couples TRBV3-1 (or the pseudogene TRBV3-2) to TRBJ2-5; 7 bases align to TRBD1. The V gene end was trimmed by 0 bases and the J gene end by 4 bases; junction bases not matched to a gene: 8. The CDR3 runs to 16 residues. Germline V lookup: CDR1 LGHDT, CDR2 YNNKEL (reference sequence). The CDR3 DNA is TGTGCCAGCAGCCAAGAACGGACAGGAGGACGAGAGACCCAGTACTTC. Protein sequence: CASSQERTGGRETQYF.

The V call is TRBV19, the J call TRBJ1-1, with D unresolved. The CDR3 loop spans 13 amino acids. The V gene's germline CDR1 is LNHDA and CDR2 SQIVND (reference sequence). Trimming took off 7 bases at V and 0 bases at J, with 9 bases between the two ends. Written as DNA, the CDR3 is TGTGCCAGTATCTCCGCCATGAACACTGAAGCTTTCTTT. It is translated as CASISAMNTEAFF. Full variable domain (rest looked up from reference TRBV19 and TRBJ1-1): DGGITQSPKYLFRKEGQNVTLSCEQNLNHDAMYWYRQDPGQGLRLIYYSQIVNDFQKGDIAEGYSVSREKKESFPLTVTSAQKNPTAFYLCASISAMNTEAFFGQGTRLTVV.